The 22 T cell receptor beta chains listed next were all sequenced from one sample in a study of memory CD8 T cells in hepatitis C reinfection. Time point described: late/post reinfection, 12 to 24 weeks after detection. The sorted cells went straight to TCR sequencing with no prior in vitro expansion. Assay: immunoSEQ multiplex PCR; the TCRdb copy retains only in-frame clones and omits some. The table lists approximately 46,000 clones, roughly nine tenths of them singletons, with under 0.9% in the top ten. Sample: naive CD8+ T cells sorted from blood. The receptors here all came from a man aged 18 to 35 with hepatitis C virus infection.

The chain is built from TRBV5-1 and TRBJ2-3; unclear D gene. V was clipped by 0 bases and J by 0 bases, with 11 bases between them. The CDR3 runs to 16 residues. Germline V gives CDR1 SGHRS, CDR2 YFSETQ. This CDR3 reads CASSLGARTSTDTQYF. The CDR3 DNA sequence: TGCGCCAGCAGCTTGGGGGCAAGAACTAGCACAGATACGCAGTATTTT.

The CDR3: CASSLYRVQGDTQYF. The CDR3, as DNA: TGTGCCAGCAGCTTGTACAGGGTGCAGGGGGATACGCAGTATTTT. The chain couples TRBV7-2 to TRBJ2-3; D possibly corresponds to TRBD1 (6 bases). CDR1 SGHTA and CDR2 FQGNSA come from the germline V gene. The CDR3 length is 15 residues. Trimming removed 3 bases from V and 6 bases from J, with 16 bases in between.

The chain recombines TRBV9 with TRBJ2-2; 8 positions match TRBD2. This CDR3 comprises 23 residues. The V and J ends lost 3 bases and 5 bases, in that order; junction bases with no gene match: 30. Germline values: CDR1 SGDLS, CDR2 YYNGEE. Here the CDR3 DNA reads TGTGCCAGCAGCGAGGTGGGGGGCGAAGCCGTCTCGGGGACTAGTCTTTATACCGGGGAGCTGTTTTTT. It codes for CASSEVGGEAVSGTSLYTGELFF. The entire variable domain, with the rest obtained from reference TRBV9 and TRBJ2-2, is as follows: DSGVTQTPKHLITATGQRVTLRCSPRSGDLSVYWYQQSLDQGLQFLIQYYNGEERAKGNILERFSAQQFPDLHSELNLSSLELGDSALYFCASSEVGGEAVSGTSLYTGELFFGEGSRLTVL.

The chain uses TRBV4-1 and TRBJ1-5; weak D call: TRBD1 (6 bases). This CDR3 contains 14 residues. V was shortened by 4 bases and J by 1 base, with 8 bases between the two germline ends. Per germline, CDR1 MGHRA and CDR2 YSYEKL. This chain's CDR3 is CASSPDRSNQPQHF. CDR3 coding DNA: TGCGCCAGCAGCCCAGACAGGAGCAATCAGCCCCAGCATTTT.

In this sample, this clone turned up once. CDR3 residues: CASSLGGLGANTEAFF. The CDR3 DNA reads TGTGCCAGCAGCTTGGGGGGGTTGGGTGCGAACACTGAAGCTTTCTTT. V gene TRBV7-8 combines with J gene TRBJ1-1; D is perhaps TRBD1 (5 bases). The V and J ends lost 3 bases and 1 base respectively, with 15 bases between them. The CDR3 sequence is 16 residues long. Germline CDR1 is SGHVS and CDR2 is FQNEAQ.

The V and J genes are TRBV11-2 and TRBJ2-7; D possibly corresponds to TRBD1 (5 bases). The CDR3 has 15 amino acids. CDR1 and CDR2 from the germline V gene are SGHAT and FQNNGV. V lost 1 base and J lost 3, with 13 bases in between. The CDR3 spells CASSLGEYRLYEQYF. The CDR3 DNA sequence: TGTGCCAGCAGCTTAGGAGAATACAGGCTCTACGAGCAGTACTTC.

The chain couples TRBV27 to TRBJ1-2, with D hard to call. This CDR3 has 14 residues. Germline values: CDR1 MNHEY, CDR2 SMNVEV (reference sequence). The ends were cut back, 5 bases at V and 4 bases at J, with 14 bases in the middle. The CDR3 DNA is TGTGCCAGCAGTGTTCTCGGCAGCGGCTATGGCTACACCTTC. Translation gives CASSVLGSGYGYTF.

This chain connects TRBV19 to TRBJ1-5; D call uncertain. V lost 3 bases and J lost 0, with 12 bases in between. The CDR3 spans 16 residues. Germline CDR1 reads LNHDA; CDR2 reads SQIVND (reference sequence). This CDR3 reads CASSITAADSNQPQHF. The CDR3, as DNA: TGTGCCAGTAGTATCACGGCAGCGGATAGCAATCAGCCCCAGCATTTT.

This chain connects TRBV21-1 to TRBJ2-3; TRBD1, as called in the table, went unchecked against the DNA. TRBV21-1 is a listed pseudogene. The CDR3 is made up of 14 amino acids. The CDR3 DNA reads as TGTGCCAGCCGAGAGGGGGAGAGCACAGATACGCAGTATTTT. Its translation: CASREGESTDTQYF.

About this clone itself: At one of its ends the junction is not consistent with the germline gene, which may arise from a read error. The V and J genes are TRBV7-7 and TRBJ2-1; D gene uncertain. CDR1 and CDR2 (germline): SSHAT, FNYEAQ (reference sequence). This CDR3 contains 15 residues. The CDR3: CASSLGVVSYNEQFF. In DNA form, the CDR3 reads TGTGCTAGCAGCTTAGGAGTAGTTTCCTACAATGAGCAGTTCTTC.

The chain recombines TRBV5-4 with TRBJ2-5, with 14 bases identical to TRBD2. Per the germline V gene, CDR1 is SGHNT and CDR2 is YYREEE (reference sequence). V lost 4 bases to trimming and J lost 5 bases; unmatched junction nucleotides: 7. The CDR3 spans 16 residues. This chain's CDR3 is CASSLGLAGVEETQYF. CDR3 bases: TGTGCCAGCAGCCTGGGACTAGCGGGAGTGGAGGAGACCCAGTACTTC.

V usage is TRBV7-9 and J usage is TRBJ2-7; 9 nucleotides match TRBD1. With V trimmed by 5 bases and J by 9 bases, 14 bases remained unmatched. This CDR3 has 15 amino acids. Germline-derived CDR1 and CDR2 are SEHNR and FQNEAQ (reference sequence). Written as DNA, the CDR3 is TGTGCCAGCAGCGCGCCGGGACAGGGCGTTCAAGGGCAGTACTTC. It specifies CASSAPGQGVQGQYF.

The chain joins TRBV29-1 to TRBJ2-7; perhaps TRBD1 as D (8 bases). Trimming pared 4 bases from V and 3 bases from J, leaving 16 bases between. Germline lookup yields CDR1 SQVTM and CDR2 ANQGSEA. This CDR3 spans 14 amino acids. This CDR3 is CSVVGGTGDYEQYF. CDR3 bases: TGCAGCGTTGTGGGGGGGACAGGAGACTACGAGCAGTACTTC.

This clone has a single count. The chain recombines TRBV28 with TRBJ2-5, with 9 nucleotides matching TRBD2. Germline V gene lookup returns CDR1 MDHEN and CDR2 SYDVKM. V lost 2 bases and J lost 9; bases outside the gene matches: 4. This CDR3 is built from 13 residues. DNA of the CDR3: TGTGCCAGCAGTTTAGGCGGGGGGGCGGCCCAGTACTTC. This sequence encodes CASSLGGGAAQYF.

The CDR3 sequence: CASRQGRSNTEAFF. DNA for the CDR3: TGTGCCAGCAGACAGGGACGTTCGAACACTGAAGCTTTCTTT. The V and J genes are TRBV2 and TRBJ1-1; TRBD1 might be the D (6 bases). This CDR3 is built from 14 residues. V was pared by 6 bases and J by 1 base, with 12 bases between. Per germline, CDR1 SNHLY and CDR2 FYNNEI.

V gene TRBV10-2 combines with J gene TRBJ2-1, with 10 positions matching TRBD2. The CDR3 is 15 amino acids. Looked up from germline, CDR1 is WSHSY and CDR2 is SAAADI. V shed 2 bases and J 7 bases; nucleotides not matched to a gene: 5. The CDR3 nucleotides read TGCGCCAGCAGTGAGCCAGGGACTAGCGTAAATGAGCAGTTCTTC. Translated, it gives CASSEPGTSVNEQFF.

J is TRBJ2-2 and V is TRBV28; the D gene is possibly TRBD1 (6 bases). This CDR3 has 17 amino acids. Per the germline V gene, CDR1 is MDHEN and CDR2 is SYDVKM. The V gene lost 10 bases and the J gene lost 1 base, with 22 bases spanning the gap. The CDR3 bases are TGTGCCACCATGACAAACACAGGGATGCTGAACACCGGGGAGCTGTTTTTT. Encoded protein: CATMTNTGMLNTGELFF.

The genes are TRBV6-1 and TRBJ2-2; 7 nucleotides agree with TRBD1. The trim removed 3 bases at V and 4 bases at J, leaving 5 bases unmatched. The CDR3 is 15 residues long. The germline V gene encodes CDR1 MNHNS and CDR2 SASEGT. In nucleotides, the CDR3 is TGTGCCAGCAGTGAGTACAGGGGTTCCACCGGGGAGCTGTTTTTT. It codes for CASSEYRGSTGELFF.

In nucleotides, the CDR3 is TGTGCCAGCAGTTATCAGGGGGTCAATTCACCCCTCCACTTT. It translates to CASSYQGVNSPLHF. This chain uses TRBV27 with TRBJ1-6; 7 positions match TRBD1. This CDR3 has 14 residues. Losses at the gene ends were 4 bases for V and 7 bases for J; bases not matched to a gene: 4. The germline gives CDR1 MNHEY, CDR2 SMNVEV (reference sequence).

The V call is TRBV2, the J call TRBJ1-1, with a tentative D call TRBD1 (6 bases). There are 14 residues in the CDR3. The V gene lost 7 bases and the J gene lost 4 bases, with 16 bases spanning the gap. Germline CDR1 reads SNHLY; CDR2 reads FYNNEI. CDR3 sequence reads: CASTSAGVPTEAFF. CDR3 DNA sequence: TGTGCCAGCACGAGTGCAGGGGTGCCCACTGAAGCTTTCTTT.

The chain couples TRBV27 to TRBJ2-5, with 10 nucleotides matching TRBD1. V lost 5 bases, J lost 4 bases, and 4 bases stayed unmatched. CDR1 and CDR2 (germline): MNHEY, SMNVEV (reference sequence). This CDR3 has 14 residues. DNA of the CDR3: TGTGCCAGCAGTCTGACAGGGGGCCGAGAGACCCAGTACTTC. Amino acid sequence: CASSLTGGRETQYF.

The chain has TRBV2 and TRBJ2-7; 10 bases fit TRBD2. The ends lost 1 base at V and 1 base at J; junction bases unmatched: 1. The CDR3 length is 15 residues. The germline CDR1 and CDR2 sequences are SNHLY and FYNNEI. The CDR3 loop reads CASSEGAGGSYEQYF. CDR3 DNA sequence: TGTGCCAGCAGTGAAGGAGCGGGAGGGTCCTACGAGCAGTACTTC.